The 22 T cell receptor beta chains below all came from one sample that was sequenced in a study of cytotoxic CD8 clonotypes in ibrutinib-treated CLL (dated by TCRdb to the early 2020s). Per the publication, the time point label means: 12 to 13 months on ibrutinib. Library preparation employed the immunoSEQ multiplex PCR assay. In its TCRdb copy, this immuneACCESS table keeps in-frame sequences only and misses some clones. Where compared with another copy, unresolved V genes explain less than half of these, and the others have no known cause. In this sample the table shows some 140,000 clones, around 93% of which occur a single time. More than 10% of the sample rests with the top ten. This specimen consisted of PBMCs, obtained after 12 months of ibrutinib treatment. These receptor sequences come from a human donor with chronic lymphocytic leukemia.

This clone was detected only once. This chain connects TRBV11-1 to TRBJ2-3; possible D gene TRBD1, 5 bases. Germline V gives CDR1 SGHAT, CDR2 FQDESV (reference sequence). V lost 3 bases and J 3 bases, leaving 10 bases between the germline ends. This CDR3 spans 14 amino acids. CDR3 loop: CASSFRVETDTQYF. For the CDR3, the DNA is TGTGCCAGCAGCTTCAGGGTAGAAACAGATACGCAGTATTTT.

The chain links TRBV29-1 to TRBJ1-4; 10 nucleotides align to TRBD1. The CDR3 length is 15 residues. V was pared by 0 bases and J by 8 bases, with 6 bases of the junction left unmatched. Per germline, CDR1 SQVTM and CDR2 ANQGSEA. The CDR3 region has the DNA TGCAGCGTTGAAGATAGAGGACAGGGGGGAGAAAAACTGTTTTTT. Protein product: CSVEDRGQGGEKLFF.

The chain employs TRBV29-1 and TRBJ2-5; 7 nucleotides agree with TRBD1. TRBJ2-7 explains the end of the DNA better; the J call may be wrong. From germline, CDR1 is SQVTM and CDR2 ANQGSEA. The CDR3 covers 14 residues. CDR3 region: CSVTRQGGVYEQYF. The CDR3 DNA is TGCAGCGTTACTCGACAGGGTGGGGTCTACGAGCAGTACTTC.

The chain's CDR3 is CASSYGSTGITGELFF. CDR3 bases: TGTGCCAGCAGTTACGGTTCGACGGGGATCACCGGGGAGCTGTTTTTT. This chain links TRBV6-6 with TRBJ2-2; TRBD2 is a possible D gene (5 bases). The CDR3 covers 16 residues. Germline values: CDR1 MNHNY, CDR2 SVGAGI (reference sequence). Trimming removed 2 bases at V and 4 bases at J, with 14 bases between.

This clone was detected only once. The genes are TRBV27 and TRBJ1-4; D remains unclear. The CDR3 consists of 14 residues. Germline V gives CDR1 MNHEY, CDR2 SMNVEV (reference sequence). V lost 6 bases to trimming and J lost 2 bases, with 10 bases between them. The CDR3 spells CASSGAWTNEKLFF. CDR3 DNA: TGTGCCAGCAGCGGCGCTTGGACTAATGAAAAACTGTTTTTT.

The chain couples TRBV28 to TRBJ1-1, with 10 positions matching TRBD1. V gave up 8 bases and J gave up 2 bases; unmatched junction bases: 8. Germline loops: CDR1 MDHEN, CDR2 SYDVKM. CDR3 length: 15 residues. The CDR3 nucleotides are TGTGCCAGCTGGTTACGGGACAGGGGAAACACTGAAGCTTTCTTT. It specifies CASWLRDRGNTEAFF.

A few counts support this clone. The CDR3 protein is CASSLHDATNEKLFF. CDR3 in DNA: TGTGCCAGCAGTTTACACGATGCAACTAATGAAAAACTGTTTTTT. The J gene is TRBJ1-4, the V gene TRBV27; D gene uncertain. The CDR3 runs 15 residues. V shed 2 bases and J shed 0 bases, with 7 bases lying between them. Germline assignment: CDR1 MNHEY and CDR2 SMNVEV (reference sequence).

J is TRBJ2-7 and V is TRBV9, with a possible D match to TRBD2 (5 bases). The V and J ends lost 3 bases and 5 bases respectively, with 21 bases between them. The CDR3 is made up of 16 amino acids. Per germline, CDR1 SGDLS and CDR2 YYNGEE. The CDR3 region is CASSANPSGTPHEQYF. CDR3 DNA sequence: TGTGCCAGCAGCGCCAACCCATCGGGAACGCCCCACGAGCAGTACTTC.

The CDR3 loop is CASSVQGGRLVKSGELFF. CDR3 bases: TGTGCCAGCAGCGTACAGGGAGGGAGGCTTGTGAAATCCGGGGAGCTGTTTTTT. The V gene is TRBV11-2, the J gene TRBJ2-2, with a weak D call TRBD2 (7 bases). Trimming removed 5 bases from V and 6 bases from J, with 25 bases in between. The CDR3 contains 18 residues. Germline CDR1 reads SGHAT; CDR2 reads FQNNGV.

The sample holds one count of this clone. The chain joins TRBV11-2 to TRBJ1-5; D unresolved. Germline V gives CDR1 SGHAT, CDR2 FQNNGV. The CDR3 loop spans 14 amino acids. Trimming removed 4 bases at V and 4 bases at J, with 11 bases between. The CDR3 region is CASSSGRQNQPQHF. DNA of the CDR3: TGTGCCAGCAGCTCCGGACGGCAAAATCAGCCCCAGCATTTT.

The chain uses TRBV15 and TRBJ2-1; 10 bases line up with TRBD2. With V trimmed by 0 bases and J by 9 bases, 14 bases remained unmatched. The CDR3 has 18 residues. Germline CDR1 and CDR2: LNHNV and YYDKDF (reference sequence). CDR3 protein: CATSRDVTTSGLGGEQFF. The CDR3 DNA sequence: TGTGCCACCAGCAGAGATGTGACGACTAGCGGGTTAGGAGGTGAGCAGTTCTTC. The entire variable domain, with the rest obtained from reference TRBV15 and TRBJ2-1, is as follows: DAMVIQNPRYQVTQFGKPVTLSCSQTLNHNVMYWYQQKSSQAPKLLFHYYDKDFNNEADTPDNFQSRRPNTSFCFLDIRSPGLGDTAMYLCATSRDVTTSGLGGEQFFGPGTRLTVL.

J is TRBJ2-7 and V is TRBV6-6, with 10 bases that match TRBD2. Germline V gene sequence: CDR1 MNHNY, CDR2 SVGAGI (reference sequence). V shed 0 bases, J shed 4 bases, and the junction held 3 bases outside the gene matches. The CDR3 runs to 15 residues. CDR3 DNA: TGTGCCAGCAGTTACTCTCTAGCGGGAGTATACGAGCAGTACTTC. It yields the protein CASSYSLAGVYEQYF.

This clone was seen just once. The chain is built from TRBV7-2 and TRBJ2-7; TRBD1 aligns across 8 bases. This CDR3 comprises 13 residues. From germline, CDR1 is SGHTA and CDR2 FQGNSA. With 4 bases clipped from V and 5 bases from J, the junction kept 4 bases outside the gene matches. CDR3 amino acids: CASSYRGIDEQYF. The CDR3 DNA follows: TGTGCCAGCAGCTACAGGGGGATCGACGAGCAGTACTTC.

This clone was recorded once. The chain has TRBV12-5 and TRBJ1-1, with a weak D call TRBD1 (5 bases). This CDR3 comprises 13 residues. The V and J ends lost 6 bases and 11 bases respectively, with 19 bases between them. Germline values: CDR1 LGHNT, CDR2 FRNRAP. As DNA, the CDR3 is TGTGCTAGTGGCCCCGAGGGGCGCGGGTTGGCTTTCTTT. This encodes CASGPEGRGLAFF.

Comment on this clone: The same CDR3 can be traced to other DNA sequences in this sample. The rearrangement links TRBV28 to TRBJ2-3, with D tentatively TRBD2 (6 bases). The CDR3 runs 14 residues. Germline lookup yields CDR1 MDHEN and CDR2 SYDVKM. V was cut by 1 base and J by 3 bases, with 8 bases left in between. CDR3 sequence (DNA): TGTGCCAGCAGTTTATCCGGGGGAACAGATACGCAGTATTTT. It codes for CASSLSGGTDTQYF.

The chain couples TRBV28 to TRBJ2-2; no firm D call. CDR1 is MDHEN and CDR2 is SYDVKM in the germline V gene. V lost 8 bases and J 1 base, leaving 11 bases between the germline ends. This CDR3 contains 14 residues. CDR3 nucleotide sequence: TGTGCCAGCTCAGCTCTTCAGAACACCGGGGAGCTGTTTTTT. It encodes CASSALQNTGELFF.

V usage is TRBV27 and J usage is TRBJ2-7; D not certain. The germline gives CDR1 MNHEY, CDR2 SMNVEV (reference sequence). The CDR3 has 13 amino acids. V was cut by 3 bases and J by 3 bases, with 9 bases left in between. CDR3 in amino acids: CASSLVSDYEQYF. CDR3 in DNA: TGTGCCAGCAGTTTGGTATCGGACTACGAGCAGTACTTC.

The table lists this clone with a count of one. The chain recombines TRBV5-1 with TRBJ2-7; a possible D gene is TRBD2 (6 bases). V was pared by 6 bases and J by 0 bases, with 16 bases between. CDR3 length equals 15 residues. Germline V gene lookup returns CDR1 SGHRS and CDR2 YFSETQ. The CDR3 loop reads CASTPAGSGSYEQYF. CDR3 DNA: TGCGCCAGCACCCCCGCCGGGAGCGGCTCCTACGAGCAGTACTTC.

This chain uses TRBV18 with TRBJ2-7, with TRBD2 matching over 7 bases. The junction had 3 bases not matched to a gene; V was cut back by 4 bases and J by 3 bases. CDR1 KGHSH and CDR2 LQKENI come from the germline V gene. The CDR3 length is 13 residues. CDR3 amino acids: CASSRLAVYEQYF. CDR3 DNA sequence: TGTGCCAGCTCACGACTAGCAGTCTACGAGCAGTACTTC.

The chain carries TRBV7-9 and TRBJ2-7, with D tentatively TRBD2 (6 bases). Trimming left V 5 bases short and J 5 bases short, with 19 bases between. The germline V gene encodes CDR1 SEHNR and CDR2 FQNEAQ (reference sequence). The CDR3 spans 15 residues. CDR3 nucleotide sequence: TGTGCCAGCAGCCATAGTAATTTGGGAGGCCACGAGCAGTACTTC. Its protein is CASSHSNLGGHEQYF. The variable domain in full, with the rest retrieved from reference TRBV7-9 and TRBJ2-7, is DTGVSQNPRHKITKRGQNVTFRCDPISEHNRLYWYRQTLGQGPEFLTYFQNEAQLEKSRLLSDRFSAERPKGSFSTLEIQRTEQGDSAMYLCASSHSNLGGHEQYFGPGTRLTVT.

V usage is TRBV27 and J usage is TRBJ2-1; D possibly corresponds to TRBD2 (5 bases). This CDR3 spans 13 amino acids. Germline V gene data show CDR1 as MNHEY and CDR2 as SMNVEV (reference sequence). V dropped 0 bases and J dropped 10 bases, with 10 bases sitting between them. The CDR3 coding sequence is TGTGCCAGCAGTTTATCCTTCCGGGGAGAGCAGTTCTTC. It encodes CASSLSFRGEQFF.

This chain links TRBV4-3 with TRBJ2-3, with 10 bases aligning to TRBD2. In germline, CDR1 is LGHNA, CDR2 YSLEER. Trimming removed 0 bases from V and 6 bases from J; junction bases left unmatched: 9. The CDR3 consists of 17 residues. The CDR3 spells CASSQDPLAGVADTQYF. CDR3 sequence (DNA): TGCGCCAGCAGCCAAGATCCCCTAGCGGGAGTTGCGGATACGCAGTATTTT.